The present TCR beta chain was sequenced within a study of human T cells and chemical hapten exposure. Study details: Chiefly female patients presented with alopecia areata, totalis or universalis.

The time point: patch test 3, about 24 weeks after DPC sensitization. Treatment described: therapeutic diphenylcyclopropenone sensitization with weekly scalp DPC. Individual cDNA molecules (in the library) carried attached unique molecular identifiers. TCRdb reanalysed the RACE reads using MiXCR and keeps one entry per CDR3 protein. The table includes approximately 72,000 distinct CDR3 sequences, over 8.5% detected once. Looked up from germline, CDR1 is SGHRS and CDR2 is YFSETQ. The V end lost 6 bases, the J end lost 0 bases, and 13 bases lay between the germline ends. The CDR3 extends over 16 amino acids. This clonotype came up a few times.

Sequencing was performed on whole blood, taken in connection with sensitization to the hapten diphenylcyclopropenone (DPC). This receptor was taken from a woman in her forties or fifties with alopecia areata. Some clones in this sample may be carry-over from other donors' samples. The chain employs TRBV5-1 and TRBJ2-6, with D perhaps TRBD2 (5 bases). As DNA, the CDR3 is TGCGCCAGCACAAATACTAGGTACTCTGGGGCCAACGTCCTGACTTTC. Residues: CASTNTRYSGANVLTF.